What follows is one T cell receptor (beta chain) and its context. The data were taken from a study of blood T cell dynamics during melanoma immunotherapy. The time point here: week 3, after first cycle of checkpoint inhibitor. Patients with prior systemic cancer treatment, concomitant immunosuppressants, or other active malignancies were excluded. The germline V and J ends were trimmed by 4 bases and 3 bases, with 16 bases remaining between them. CDR1 and CDR2 (germline): MDHEN, SYDVKM. This CDR3 spans 16 amino acids. Only in-frame clones appear in the TCRdb table, and some are missing; sequencing was by immunoSEQ multiplex PCR. The repertoire consists of about 8,600 clones, with approximately 90% occurring once and the leading ten covering approximately 6%.

This rearrangement joins TRBV28 to TRBJ1-5, with no clear D. The material was blood, obtained from a patient treated with checkpoint blockade. This TCR came from a human donor with melanoma. The CDR3 here is CASSYLAKKNNQPQHF. In nucleotides, the CDR3 is TGTGCCAGCAGTTACCTAGCAAAAAAAAACAATCAGCCCCAGCATTTT.